This T cell receptor beta chain was identified in a study of cytomegalovirus exposure and HLA in healthy donors. Background on the study: One earlier analysis, a look at 150 million to 200 million T cells, found 117 million unique TCR beta sequences. Study-level findings and limits: Accurate prediction of most subjects' HLA-A and HLA-B alleles from TCR beta sequences was reported. Associated with cytomegalovirus, according to the listing, were 150 to 200 TCR beta chains. A missense variant in DCLRE1C was later tied to TCR beta V- and J-gene trimming.

Regarding this clone: The antigen remains undetermined. Different DNA sequences within this sample yield the same CDR3.

The PCR used 60 Vbeta and 13 Jbeta primers. Profiling relied on immunoSEQ multiplex PCR, and the TCRdb table lists in-frame clones only, not all of them. Of roughly 100,000 clones listed, approximately 70% are singletons. V was pared by 4 bases and J by 1 base, with 11 bases between. CDR1 is SGHRS, CDR2 YFSETQ, per germline. The CDR3 spans 14 residues. Sequencing was carried out using PBMCs. This receptor was obtained from a man aged 25 to 40 in good health and CMV-seronegative. V is TRBV5-1 and J is TRBJ1-1, with a weak D call TRBD1 (6 bases). CDR3 sequence (DNA): TGCGCCAGCAGCCCAGGACAGCCGAACACTGAAGCTTTCTTT. This encodes CASSPGQPNTEAFF.